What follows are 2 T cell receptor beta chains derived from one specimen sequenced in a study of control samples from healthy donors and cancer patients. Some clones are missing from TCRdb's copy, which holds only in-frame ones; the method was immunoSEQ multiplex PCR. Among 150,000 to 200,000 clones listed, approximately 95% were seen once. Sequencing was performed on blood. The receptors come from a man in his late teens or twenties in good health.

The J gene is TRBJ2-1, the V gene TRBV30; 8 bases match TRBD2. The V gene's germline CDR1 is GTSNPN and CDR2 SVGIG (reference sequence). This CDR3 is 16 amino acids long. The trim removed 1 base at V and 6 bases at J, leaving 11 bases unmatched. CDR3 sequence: CAWSAGRAGGLNEQFF. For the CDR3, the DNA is TGTGCCTGGAGTGCCGGCAGGGCGGGGGGTCTCAATGAGCAGTTCTTC.

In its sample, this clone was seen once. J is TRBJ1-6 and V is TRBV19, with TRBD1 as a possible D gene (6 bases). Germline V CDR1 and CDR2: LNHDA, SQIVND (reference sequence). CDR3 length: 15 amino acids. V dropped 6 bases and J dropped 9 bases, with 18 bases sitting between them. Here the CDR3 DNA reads TGTGCCAGTAGCCCCTCGAGGGAAGGGGGTTCACCCCTCCACTTT. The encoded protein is CASSPSREGGSPLHF.